This T cell receptor (beta chain) derives from a study of blood T cell repertoires in COVID-19. Across the study: Samples taken during acute and convalescent COVID-19 were collected in the United States, Italy and Spain. Sample material is recorded as cDNA or gDNA derived from T cells, B-cell-depleted T cells, or PBMCs.

Method: immunoSEQ multiplex PCR; TCRdb's copy keeps in-frame clones and lacks some. Counted here are about 230,000 clones, about 91% occurring once; the ten biggest clones make up roughly 2.3%. Germline trimming cut 6 bases from V and 6 bases from J; bases unmatched to any gene: 3. The CDR3 contains 12 residues. Germline V gene data show CDR1 as MNHEY and CDR2 as SVGAGI. Participants were aged roughly 18 to 89 years from about two dozen US areas. Participants were placed into cohorts based on the clinical history they reported. Material: PBMCs or T cells enriched from blood (not recorded which). The rearrangement joins TRBV6-5 to TRBJ2-7; TRBD2 agrees at 9 bases. This TCR derives from a middle-aged woman with acute COVID-19. The DNA of the CDR3 is TGTGCCAGCAGCGCGGGAGGGATCGAGCAGTACTTC. Translating it yields CASSAGGIEQYF.